These 13 T cell receptor beta chains were sequenced from one sample in a study of T cell repertoires in cytomegalovirus infection (dated by TCRdb to the late 2010s). The treatment or condition label here, explained by the study, means: in vitro stimulation with specific CMV peptide epitopes to enrich CMV-specific T cells. Sequenced using an Illumina HiSeq 1500. Clones were called with MiXCR by TCRdb after fastp trimmed the public reads at Q25, and only in-frame beta chains were retained. Each CDR3 protein appears once, grouped with its most common genes and DNA. This sample comprises over 250,000 distinct CDR3 sequences, about 20% of them detected only once. Of the sample, roughly 20% falls within the top ten clones. No antigen has been assigned to these receptors. The source was cultured PBMCs, collected from culture after CMV antigen stimulation. The receptors originated from a human donor in good health (CMV status not recorded). Some clones in this sample may be carry-over from other donors' samples.

The chain has TRBV15 and TRBJ2-3; maybe TRBD2 (6 bases). Germline V CDR1 and CDR2: LNHNV, YYDKDF (reference sequence). Between the trimmed V and J ends, which lost 0 bases and 0 bases, there was a span of 16 bases. This CDR3 contains 18 residues. CDR3 residues: CATSRDRPFSGSTDTQYF. The CDR3 DNA reads TGTGCCACCAGCAGAGATCGACCCTTTAGCGGAAGCACAGATACGCAGTATTTT.

This chain connects TRBV7-2 to TRBJ2-7, with D possibly matching TRBD1 (5 bases). Trimming pared 1 base from V and 2 bases from J, leaving 15 bases between. Looked up from germline, CDR1 is SGHTA and CDR2 is FQGNSA. The CDR3 is made up of 16 amino acids. The chain's CDR3 is CASSLDVRALAYEQYF. The CDR3 nucleotides read TGTGCCAGCAGCTTAGATGTCAGGGCTTTAGCCTACGAGCAGTACTTC.

The chain carries TRBV4-1 and TRBJ2-2; D perhaps matches TRBD2 (5 bases). Germline V gives CDR1 MGHRA, CDR2 YSYEKL. The CDR3 has 14 residues. The ends were cut back, 3 bases at V and 7 bases at J, with 12 bases in the middle. This chain's CDR3 is CASSHHLDFGELFF. The CDR3 nucleotides read TGCGCCAGCAGCCATCACCTGGACTTCGGGGAGCTGTTTTTT.

This clonotype was seen repeatedly, ten times or more. This rearrangement joins TRBV27 to TRBJ1-3, with D unclear. V lost 3 bases, J lost 0 bases, and 9 bases lay in between. This CDR3 has 15 amino acids. The germline CDR1 and CDR2 sequences are MNHEY and SMNVEV (reference sequence). The CDR3: CASSLKGYSGNTIYF. CDR3 in DNA: TGTGCCAGCAGTTTGAAGGGTTACTCTGGAAACACCATATATTTT.

This clonotype was detected a few times. The chain combines TRBV7-8 with TRBJ2-5; 7 bases line up with TRBD2. CDR3 length equals 15 residues. With V trimmed by 2 bases and J by 4 bases, 7 bases remained unmatched. Germline CDR1 SGHVS, CDR2 FQNEAQ. CDR3 nucleotide sequence: TGTGCCAGCAGCTTAAGGGATACTAGCGCAGAGACCCAGTACTTC. This sequence encodes CASSLRDTSAETQYF.

Only a few counts were recorded for this clonotype. The chain recombines TRBV7-9 with TRBJ2-2; 13 bases map to TRBD2. The CDR3 covers 17 residues. Germline CDR1 reads SEHNR; CDR2 reads FQNEAQ (reference sequence). Trimming cost V 6 bases and J 0 bases; bases outside gene matches: 4. The CDR3 sequence: CASSRGLAGPNTGELFF. The CDR3 nucleotides read TGTGCCAGCAGTCGGGGACTAGCGGGGCCGAACACCGGGGAGCTGTTTTTT.

The chain recombines TRBV29-1 with TRBJ1-1; weak D call: TRBD1 (6 bases). The germline CDR1 and CDR2 sequences are SQVTM and ANQGSEA. V lost 7 bases and J 5 bases, leaving 11 bases between the germline ends. The CDR3 is 11 amino acids. The CDR3 sequence: CSGAQGTEAFF. CDR3 sequence (DNA): TGCAGCGGGGCTCAGGGGACTGAAGCTTTCTTT.

This clonotype turned up a few times. The chain couples TRBV29-1 to TRBJ1-3; TRBD1 might be the D (6 bases). Trimming pared 6 bases from V and 0 bases from J, leaving 15 bases between. This CDR3 has 15 residues. Germline CDR1 is SQVTM and CDR2 is ANQGSEA. The DNA for the CDR3 is TGCAGCGTGGCAGGGGAGAGGAACTCTGGAAACACCATATATTTT. It translates to CSVAGERNSGNTIYF.

This clonotype was picked up many times. The V gene is TRBV4-1, the J gene TRBJ2-3; D gene ambiguous. Germline loops: CDR1 MGHRA, CDR2 YSYEKL. V lost 0 bases and J lost 6, with 10 bases in between. The CDR3 length is 14 residues. In DNA, the CDR3 is TGCGCCAGCAGCCAAGATATCTTAACGGATACGCAGTATTTT. Translated: CASSQDILTDTQYF.

This clonotype was observed a handful of times. The chain carries TRBV24-1 and TRBJ2-5; 9 bases agree with TRBD1. V lost 7 bases, J lost 1 base, and 3 bases stayed unmatched. The CDR3 is made up of 14 amino acids. Per germline, CDR1 KGHDR and CDR2 SFDVKD. Here the CDR3 reads CATRDRGSQETQYF. CDR3 coding DNA: TGTGCCACCAGAGACAGGGGGAGCCAAGAGACCCAGTACTTC.

This chain links TRBV19 with TRBJ2-3, with 7 bases that match TRBD2. The CDR3 has 13 amino acids. With V trimmed by 9 bases and J by 0 bases, 3 bases remained unmatched. Germline loops: CDR1 LNHDA, CDR2 SQIVND (reference sequence). The CDR3 bases are TGTGCCAGCCTAGCGGCTAGCACAGATACGCAGTATTTT. It is translated as CASLAASTDTQYF.

This clonotype was seen more than once but under ten times. The rearrangement uses TRBV15 and TRBJ2-7; 8 bases line up with TRBD1. The CDR3 spans 14 residues. Germline loops: CDR1 LNHNV, CDR2 YYDKDF (reference sequence). V dropped 4 bases and J dropped 3; count of bases not matched to a gene: 5. The CDR3 coding sequence is TGTGCCACCAGCACCGGGACAGGTCTCTACGAGCAGTACGTC. This sequence encodes CATSTGTGLYEQYV.

This clonotype was detected many times. V gene TRBV6-5 combines with J gene TRBJ2-1; D is uncertain. The CDR3 contains 16 residues. CDR1 is MNHEY, CDR2 SVGAGI, per germline. V was pared by 2 bases and J by 6 bases, with 17 bases between. In DNA form, the CDR3 reads TGTGCCAGCAGTTACGCGCGGACGTCTACCTCCAATGAGCAGTTCTTC. It codes for CASSYARTSTSNEQFF.